What follows are 30 T cell receptor beta chains derived from one specimen sequenced in a study of blood T cell repertoires in COVID-19. Generated by immunoSEQ multiplex PCR, the TCRdb table keeps only in-frame clones and is missing some. The sample lists about 73,000 clones; approximately 80% were seen once. The specimen sequenced was peripheral blood. The receptors shown here come from a woman aged 60-75 years with acute or convalescent COVID-19.

This clone was seen more than once but under ten times. The chain joins TRBV5-1 to TRBJ2-2; possibly TRBD2 for D (6 bases). Germline CDR1 and CDR2: SGHRS and YFSETQ. This CDR3 region has 15 residues. V lost 3 bases to trimming and J lost 4 bases, with 13 bases between them. The CDR3 region is CASSSRDFLTGELFF. The DNA of the CDR3 is TGCGCCAGCAGCTCCCGGGACTTCCTCACCGGGGAGCTGTTTTTT.

This chain joins TRBV9 and TRBJ2-7; 9 bases fit TRBD2. CDR3 length equals 16 residues. V gave up 0 bases and J gave up 2 bases; unmatched junction bases: 6. Per the germline V gene, CDR1 is SGDLS and CDR2 is YYNGEE. This CDR3 is CASSVEGLAGPYEQYF. CDR3 DNA sequence: TGTGCCAGCAGCGTAGAGGGGCTAGCGGGACCCTACGAGCAGTACTTC.

V gene TRBV3-1 (or the pseudogene TRBV3-2) combines with J gene TRBJ1-4; D may be TRBD1 (6 bases). V was clipped by 4 bases and J by 5 bases, with 17 bases between them. This CDR3 spans 16 amino acids. Looked up from germline, CDR1 is LGHDT and CDR2 is YNNKEL (reference sequence). The CDR3: CASSRLPDSRNEKLFF. CDR3 DNA sequence: TGTGCCAGCAGCCGACTCCCGGACAGTCGGAATGAAAAACTGTTTTTT.

The chain links TRBV2 to TRBJ1-5; 7 bases are a match to TRBD1. The CDR3 consists of 13 residues. Germline CDR1 SNHLY, CDR2 FYNNEI. J lost 6 bases, V lost 6 bases, and 5 bases had no gene match. The CDR3: CASRRGPSQPQHF. For the CDR3, the DNA is TGTGCCAGCAGGAGGGGGCCCAGTCAGCCCCAGCATTTT.

This clone appeared a single time. This chain links TRBV2 with TRBJ2-5; maybe TRBD2 (6 bases). CDR1 is SNHLY and CDR2 is FYNNEI in the germline V gene. CDR3 length equals 15 residues. Deletions cut 4 bases from V and 5 bases from J, with 17 bases between. Written as DNA, the CDR3 is TGTGCCAGCAGTGCGGGAACGGGAGTTAGTGAGACCCAGTACTTC. This codes for CASSAGTGVSETQYF.

This clone was picked up a small number of times. The chain uses TRBV3-1 (or the pseudogene TRBV3-2) and TRBJ2-7; 8 bases fit TRBD2. V shed 1 base and J 7 bases; nucleotides not matched to a gene: 3. CDR1 and CDR2 from the germline V gene are LGHDT and YNNKEL (reference sequence). The CDR3 is 13 amino acids. The CDR3 sequence is CASSQGGLEEQYF. The CDR3 DNA reads as TGTGCCAGCAGCCAAGGGGGACTAGAAGAGCAGTACTTC.

The chain carries TRBV24-1 and TRBJ1-1; the D gene is possibly TRBD1 (6 bases). This CDR3 spans 14 amino acids. Germline V gene sequence: CDR1 KGHDR, CDR2 SFDVKD. V was pared by 7 bases and J by 2 bases, with 13 bases between. CDR3: CATRGKGGNTEAFF. CDR3 DNA: TGTGCCACCAGGGGGAAAGGGGGAAACACTGAAGCTTTCTTT.

The chain joins TRBV13 to TRBJ1-3; 9 bases map to TRBD1. CDR3 length equals 17 residues. Germline CDR1 PRHDT, CDR2 FYEKMQ (reference sequence). J was trimmed by 8 bases and V by 4 bases; bases with no gene match: 15. CDR3 residues: CASSWGTGRDPEDTIYF. As DNA, the CDR3 is TGTGCCAGCAGCTGGGGGACAGGGAGGGATCCAGAAGACACCATATATTTT.

A few counts support this clone. The rearrangement uses TRBV2 and TRBJ1-6; 9 nucleotides agree with TRBD1. Losses at the gene ends were 8 bases for V and 9 bases for J; bases not matched to a gene: 5. The CDR3 loop spans 13 amino acids. Germline-derived CDR1 and CDR2 are SNHLY and FYNNEI. The CDR3 bases are TGTGCCAGCCATGGACAGGGGACTTCACCCCTCCACTTT. As protein: CASHGQGTSPLHF.

Only one count was recorded for this clone. The chain is built from TRBV13 and TRBJ1-1, with a weak D call TRBD1 (5 bases). CDR1 PRHDT and CDR2 FYEKMQ come from the germline V gene (reference sequence). The CDR3 spans 15 residues. V gave up 1 base and J gave up 1 base, with 10 bases separating them. CDR3 nucleotide sequence: TGTGCCAGCAGCTTAGACGGGGGAGGGAACACTGAAGCTTTCTTT. It is translated as CASSLDGGGNTEAFF.

This clone has only one observation. The rearrangement joins TRBV6-5 to TRBJ2-7, with a weak D call TRBD1 (5 bases). V was trimmed by 4 bases and J by 1 base, leaving 14 bases between them. The CDR3 contains 15 residues. Germline V gene sequence: CDR1 MNHEY, CDR2 SVGAGI. The CDR3 DNA reads as TGTGCCAGCAGTTCCGGTCCGACAGCGTCCTACGAGCAGTACTTC. It is translated as CASSSGPTASYEQYF.

The V call is TRBV30, the J call TRBJ2-3; D may be TRBD2 (7 bases). Germline loops: CDR1 GTSNPN, CDR2 SVGIG (reference sequence). The CDR3 extends over 13 amino acids. V was pared by 4 bases and J by 7 bases, with 15 bases between. The CDR3 reads CAWKEGGRHTQYF. CDR3 in DNA: TGTGCCTGGAAGGAGGGGGGGCGACATACGCAGTATTTT.

This clone was detected only once. The chain links TRBV5-1 to TRBJ2-2; D may be TRBD1 (5 bases). There are 16 residues in the CDR3. Germline V gene data show CDR1 as SGHRS and CDR2 as YFSETQ. Trimming stripped 3 bases from V and 1 base from J, with 13 bases between. CDR3 in DNA: TGCGCCAGCAGCTGGCAGGGTCTCAGGAACACCGGGGAGCTGTTTTTT. Translating gives CASSWQGLRNTGELFF.

The chain uses TRBV28 and TRBJ2-1; 10 nucleotides match TRBD2. Germline CDR1 is MDHEN and CDR2 is SYDVKM. Trimming at V came to 5 bases and at J to 7 bases, leaving 8 bases not matched to a gene. The CDR3 totals 15 residues. Written as DNA, the CDR3 is TGTGCCAGCAGTCGCACTAGCGGGGTGAGAAATGAGCAGTTCTTC. Its protein product is CASSRTSGVRNEQFF.

A single count supports this clone. This rearrangement joins TRBV6-1 to TRBJ2-5, with 9 bases identical to TRBD2. Trimming removed 2 bases from V and 3 bases from J; junction bases left unmatched: 4. CDR3 length: 15 residues. Germline CDR1 and CDR2: MNHNS and SASEGT. CDR3 in amino acids: CASSEWGLAEETQYF. CDR3 nucleotides: TGTGCCAGCAGTGAATGGGGACTAGCCGAAGAGACCCAGTACTTC.

V gene TRBV5-1 combines with J gene TRBJ2-5; 13 bases agree with TRBD2. V lost 4 bases to trimming and J lost 6 bases; unmatched junction nucleotides: 6. The length of the CDR3 is 15 residues. Germline V gene lookup returns CDR1 SGHRS and CDR2 YFSETQ. CDR3 nucleotides: TGCGCCAGCAGCGGGGGGACTAGCGGGACGAAGACCCAGTACTTC. This encodes CASSGGTSGTKTQYF.

This sequence joins TRBV3-1 (or the pseudogene TRBV3-2) and TRBJ2-3; 8 nucleotides align to TRBD1. Germline V gene sequence: CDR1 LGHDT, CDR2 YNNKEL (reference sequence). The V gene end was trimmed by 4 bases and the J gene end by 4 bases; junction bases not matched to a gene: 4. The CDR3 sequence is 14 residues long. The CDR3 DNA reads as TGTGCCAGCAGCCCAGGGGGCGCATCAGATACGCAGTATTTT. This sequence encodes CASSPGGASDTQYF.

V is TRBV6-5 and J is TRBJ1-5; no reliable D call. Germline-derived CDR1 and CDR2 are MNHEY and SVGAGI. This CDR3 region has 15 residues. The germline V and J ends were trimmed by 0 bases and 3 bases, with 9 bases remaining between them. CDR3 residues: CASSYSYRHNQPQHF. The CDR3 nucleotides are TGTGCCAGCAGTTACTCGTACAGACACAATCAGCCCCAGCATTTT.

The chain carries TRBV5-5 and TRBJ2-5, with D perhaps matching TRBD2 (5 bases). With 5 bases removed from V and 5 bases from J, the gap between germline ends came to 19 bases. CDR3 length: 15 amino acids. Germline V gene data show CDR1 as SGHKS and CDR2 as YYEKEE (reference sequence). In DNA form, the CDR3 reads TGTGCCAGCAGTCCCTTTGGAGGATCTTTGGAGACCCAGTACTTC. It specifies CASSPFGGSLETQYF.

V usage is TRBV9 and J usage is TRBJ2-3; no clear D. The length of the CDR3 is 13 residues. V lost 1 base and J lost 4, with 7 bases in between. The germline CDR1 and CDR2 sequences are SGDLS and YYNGEE. The CDR3 region has the DNA TGTGCCAGCAGCGTAATGGGCTCAGATACGCAGTATTTT. Translated: CASSVMGSDTQYF.

This chain links TRBV5-6 with TRBJ1-2; D remains ambiguous. V shed 4 bases and J shed 6 bases, with 13 bases lying between them. The CDR3 contains 13 residues. The germline V gene has CDR1 SGHDT and CDR2 YYEEEE. CDR3 in amino acids: CASSVRQLDGYTF. CDR3 DNA sequence: TGTGCCAGCAGCGTCAGGCAGCTCGATGGCTACACCTTC.

The chain recombines TRBV6-5 with TRBJ1-1; no definite D call. The CDR3 has 14 amino acids. V dropped 6 bases and J dropped 0 bases, with 11 bases sitting between them. Germline V lookup: CDR1 MNHEY, CDR2 SVGAGI. In DNA, the CDR3 is TGTGCCAGCAGGACTTCGGGTATGAACACTGAAGCTTTCTTT. Protein: CASRTSGMNTEAFF.

The V gene is TRBV2, the J gene TRBJ1-5; maybe TRBD1 (5 bases). CDR3 size: 15 residues. From germline, CDR1 is SNHLY and CDR2 FYNNEI. Trimming removed 2 bases from V and 9 bases from J, with 17 bases in between. The chain's CDR3 is CASSELLGGGGPQHF. The CDR3 nucleotides are TGTGCCAGCAGTGAACTCTTGGGGGGGGGAGGGCCCCAGCATTTT.

The chain joins TRBV6-5 to TRBJ1-2; 10 bases map to TRBD1. CDR3 length: 13 residues. V dropped 6 bases and J dropped 6; count of bases not matched to a gene: 4. CDR1 and CDR2 (germline): MNHEY, SVGAGI. CDR3 loop: CASSDRGRDGYTF. CDR3 in DNA: TGTGCCAGCAGCGACAGGGGGCGCGATGGCTACACCTTC.

The chain has TRBV7-9 and TRBJ2-7; no firm D call. V was clipped by 0 bases and J by 0 bases, with 9 bases between them. The germline V gene encodes CDR1 SEHNR and CDR2 FQNEAQ (reference sequence). The CDR3 extends over 15 amino acids. CDR3 in DNA: TGTGCCAGCAGCTTAGCTGGCAAAAGCTCCTACGAGCAGTACTTC. Translating it yields CASSLAGKSSYEQYF.

DNA for the CDR3: TGTGCCAGCAGCTTGGGCACAGGGTGGGGATTGCGAGAGCAGTTCTTC. Protein: CASSLGTGWGLREQFF. The chain uses TRBV11-3 and TRBJ2-1; perhaps TRBD1 as D (6 bases). This CDR3 comprises 16 residues. Trimming took 3 bases from V and 10 from J, leaving 22 bases between them. Germline-derived CDR1 and CDR2 are SGHNT and YENEEA.

The V and J genes are TRBV6-5 and TRBJ1-1; TRBD1 matches 9 bases. V gave up 6 bases and J gave up 5 bases; unmatched junction bases: 10. Germline lookup yields CDR1 MNHEY and CDR2 SVGAGI. The CDR3 covers 15 residues. The CDR3 reads CASRDTGGVTTEAFF. The CDR3 region has the DNA TGTGCCAGCAGGGACACAGGGGGCGTGACGACTGAAGCTTTCTTT.

This clone was counted only a few times. The chain uses TRBV2 and TRBJ2-1, with D perhaps TRBD2 (6 bases). The CDR3 is made up of 14 amino acids. Trimming removed 8 bases from V and 7 bases from J, with 18 bases in between. Germline loops: CDR1 SNHLY, CDR2 FYNNEI. The chain's CDR3 is CASWGLVKFNEQFF. The CDR3 nucleotides are TGTGCCAGCTGGGGACTCGTCAAGTTTAATGAGCAGTTCTTC.

This clone has a handful of counts. The genes are TRBV29-1 and TRBJ1-2; TRBD1 aligns across 7 bases. V was pared by 7 bases and J by 2 bases, with 7 bases of the junction left unmatched. Germline values: CDR1 SQVTM, CDR2 ANQGSEA. This CDR3 spans 13 amino acids. Written as DNA, the CDR3 is TGCAGCGCCGTGCAGGGGGTAAACTATGGCTACACCTTC. Translating gives CSAVQGVNYGYTF.

This chain connects TRBV14 to TRBJ2-7; perhaps TRBD1 as D (6 bases). Germline V gene lookup returns CDR1 SGHDN and CDR2 FVKESK. The CDR3 spans 13 residues. The V end lost 6 bases, the J end lost 3 bases, and 12 bases lay between the germline ends. Here the CDR3 reads CASRKGGSYEQYF. Written as DNA, the CDR3 is TGTGCCAGCAGAAAAGGGGGAAGCTACGAGCAGTACTTC.